These T cell receptor beta chains were read from a single sample in a study of T cell repertoires in cytomegalovirus infection. TCRdb fed the reads into MiXCR, producing one record per CDR3 protein. The sample consists of fewer than 300,000 distinct CDR3 sequences, roughly a quarter of them appearing once. The sequenced sample consisted of PBMCs. Receptors were obtained from a human donor in good health (CMV status not recorded). Some clones in this sample may be carry-over from other donors' samples. CDR3s include the opening cysteine and the closing phenylalanine or tryptophan. The order of the fields is CDR3 length, D gene, J gene, V gene, clone size, CDR3 DNA, CDR3 protein. D genes are given only for firm matches. A row's size may be missing; if present it is once, few, many or a size class.

length: 14; D: -; J: TRBJ2-6; V: TRBV7-6; size: many; DNA: TGTGCCAGCAGCCTGGTGGCTGGGGCCAACGTCCTGACTTTC; CDR3: CASSLVAGANVLTF
length: 13; D: -; J: TRBJ2-1; V: TRBV2; size: -; DNA: TGTGCCAGCAGTGAAAACAGTTTCTATGAGCAGTTCTTC; CDR3: CASSENSFYEQFF
length: 13; D: TRBD1; J: TRBJ1-3; V: TRBV28; size: -; DNA: TGTGCCAGCAGCCAGACAGGGGAGGGCACCATATATTTT; CDR3: CASSQTGEGTIYF
length: 17; D: TRBD2; J: TRBJ2-7; V: TRBV20-1; size: few; DNA: TGCAGTGCTAGAGATTATCGGAGCGGGAGGCACTCCTACGAGCAGTACTTC; CDR3: CSARDYRSGRHSYEQYF
length: 15; D: -; J: TRBJ2-1; V: TRBV11-2; size: -; DNA: TGTGCCAGCAGCTCCAGGGAACTAGTTTACAATGAGCAGTTCTTC; CDR3: CASSSRELVYNEQFF
length: 16; D: -; J: TRBJ2-5; V: TRBV4-1; size: few; DNA: TGCGCCAGCAGCCAAACATCGCGAGGGGCGGGGGAGACCCAGTACTTC; CDR3: CASSQTSRGAGETQYF
length: 15; D: TRBD2; J: TRBJ2-1; V: TRBV28; size: -; DNA: TGTGCCAGCCGTCGCGCCGGGACTAGCAAACGGGAGCAGTTCTTC; CDR3: CASRRAGTSKREQFF
length: 15; D: -; J: TRBJ2-7; V: TRBV11-3; size: -; DNA: TGTGCCAGCAGCTTAGGAACCGGGGACTCCTACGAGCAGTACTTC; CDR3: CASSLGTGDSYEQYF
length: 15; D: TRBD2; J: TRBJ2-1; V: TRBV11-3; size: -; DNA: TGTGCCAGCAGCTTAACTAGCGGGAATGTCAATGAGCAGTTCTTC; CDR3: CASSLTSGNVNEQFF
length: 13; D: -; J: TRBJ1-6; V: TRBV7-2; size: many; DNA: TGTGCCAGCAGCTTAAGTAGACGATCACCCCTCCACTTT; CDR3: CASSLSRRSPLHF
length: 15; D: TRBD1; J: TRBJ1-4; V: TRBV20-1; size: many; DNA: TGCAGTGCTACACAACCGGGACAGGGAGCTGAAAAACTGTTTTTT; CDR3: CSATQPGQGAEKLFF
length: 15; D: -; J: TRBJ2-6; V: TRBV11-3; size: -; DNA: TGTGCCAGCAGCGGAGGGGGGGCTGGGGCCAACGTCCTGACTTTC; CDR3: CASSGGGAGANVLTF
length: 13; D: -; J: TRBJ1-3; V: TRBV12-3/TRBV12-4; size: medium-sized; DNA: TGTGCCAGCAGTCTGGGCTCTGGAAACACCATATATTTT; CDR3: CASSLGSGNTIYF
length: 15; D: -; J: TRBJ2-6; V: TRBV6-2/TRBV6-3; size: -; DNA: TGTGCCAGCATTAAGGCGGCTTCTGGGGCCAACGTCCTGACTTTC; CDR3: CASIKAASGANVLTF
length: 14; D: -; J: TRBJ1-5; V: TRBV7-2; size: many; DNA: TGTGCCAGCAGCTTAGGGGGGGTACCTCAGCCCCAGCATTTT; CDR3: CASSLGGVPQPQHF
length: 15; D: -; J: TRBJ2-1; V: TRBV19; size: few; DNA: TGTGCCAGTAGTTCAGCGGTTAGCTCCTACAATGAGCAGTTCTTC; CDR3: CASSSAVSSYNEQFF
length: 12; D: -; J: TRBJ1-2; V: TRBV12-3/TRBV12-4; size: many; DNA: TGTGCCAGCAGTTTAGCGCTCTATGGCTACACCTTC; CDR3: CASSLALYGYTF
length: 15; D: -; J: TRBJ1-6; V: TRBV30; size: -; DNA: TGTGCCTGGAGTGACAGGGCCCGCTATAATTCACCCCTCCACTTT; CDR3: CAWSDRARYNSPLHF
length: 12; D: -; J: TRBJ1-1; V: TRBV20-1; size: few; DNA: TGCAGTGCTAGAGGGAGTAGCACTGAAGCTTTCTTT; CDR3: CSARGSSTEAFF
length: 14; D: TRBD1; J: TRBJ1-5; V: TRBV7-2; size: many; DNA: TGTGCCAGCAGCTCGGGACAGGTCAATCAGCCCCAGCATTTT; CDR3: CASSSGQVNQPQHF
length: 15; D: TRBD2; J: TRBJ2-3; V: TRBV6-2/TRBV6-3; size: many; DNA: TGTGCCAGCACGCCTAGCGGGAGTCTTCGGGATACGCAGTATTTT; CDR3: CASTPSGSLRDTQYF
length: 11; D: -; J: TRBJ1-1; V: TRBV29-1; size: -; DNA: TGCAGCGTTAAGGGTTACACTGAAGCTTTCTTT; CDR3: CSVKGYTEAFF
length: 15; D: -; J: TRBJ2-3; V: TRBV7-2; size: -; DNA: TGTGCCAGCAGCCCCCAAGTAGAAGGGACAGATACGCAGTATTTT; CDR3: CASSPQVEGTDTQYF
length: 16; D: TRBD1; J: TRBJ1-1; V: TRBV28; size: few; DNA: TGTGCCAGCAGATCTTCCGGGACAGGGGGCTGGGGTGAAGCTTTCTTT; CDR3: CASRSSGTGGWGEAFF
length: 13; D: -; J: TRBJ2-1; V: TRBV7-3; size: many; DNA: TGTGCCAGCAGCCCTCCCGGGGGCAATGAGCAGTTCTTC; CDR3: CASSPPGGNEQFF
length: 14; D: -; J: TRBJ2-5; V: TRBV24-1; size: once; DNA: TGTGCCACCAGTGATTTGTCATCGGGAGAGACCCAGTACTTC; CDR3: CATSDLSSGETQYF
length: 17; D: TRBD1; J: TRBJ2-7; V: TRBV7-2; size: many; DNA: TGTGCCAGCAGCTTCCTATCCGGGACAGGCAACTCCTACGAGCAGTACTTC; CDR3: CASSFLSGTGNSYEQYF
length: 15; D: TRBD1; J: TRBJ2-7; V: TRBV7-2; size: many; DNA: TGTGCCAGCAGCGTAGGGACAGGGGTTGCCTACGAGCAGTACTTC; CDR3: CASSVGTGVAYEQYF
length: 15; D: TRBD2; J: TRBJ2-3; V: TRBV20-1; size: -; DNA: TGCAGTGCTAGAGATAGAAAGCGGGGGGGCGATACGCAGTATTTT; CDR3: CSARDRKRGGDTQYF
length: 12; D: -; J: TRBJ1-6; V: TRBV30; size: -; DNA: TGTGCCAGCGGCCGAAATAATTCACCCCTCCACTTT; CDR3: CASGRNNSPLHF
length: 12; D: -; J: TRBJ2-3; V: TRBV29-1; size: -; DNA: TGCAGCGTTGAAGACAGGCCAGATACGCAGTATTTT; CDR3: CSVEDRPDTQYF
length: 14; D: -; J: TRBJ1-4; V: TRBV5-1; size: few; DNA: TGCGCCAGCAGCTTGGCAGGGACACATGAAAAACTGTTTTTT; CDR3: CASSLAGTHEKLFF